These 9 T cell receptor beta chains originate from one sample sequenced in a study of spatial heterogeneity in lung cancer. MiXCR, run by TCRdb on the 5' RACE reads, gives a single entry per CDR3 protein. The table records around 45,000 distinct CDR3 sequences, about 13% of them present only once. Stated time point: sample taken at primary tumor resection. The input material, whole RNA from tumor, nontumor lung or frozen PBMC, was sequenced unsorted. The sample was PBMCs, taken at surgery. The receptors were sampled from a male donor with early-stage non-small cell lung cancer.

The sample holds many counts of this clonotype. The chain uses TRBV7-8 and TRBJ2-5; tentatively, D is TRBD2 (5 bases). With 5 bases removed from V and 2 bases from J, the gap between germline ends came to 12 bases. CDR3 size: 14 residues. The germline V gene has CDR1 SGHVS and CDR2 FQNEAQ. CDR3 nucleotide sequence: TGTGCCAGCAGCCCCGGAGGTCAGCAAGAGACCCAGTACTTC. This sequence encodes CASSPGGQQETQYF.

This rearrangement joins TRBV10-3 to TRBJ2-7; 9 positions match TRBD1. The CDR3 runs 15 residues. V lost 6 bases to trimming and J lost 1 base; unmatched junction nucleotides: 7. From germline, CDR1 is ENHRY and CDR2 SYGVKD. CDR3 in amino acids: CAISPDRGASYEQYF. CDR3 DNA sequence: TGTGCCATCAGCCCCGACAGGGGGGCTTCCTACGAGCAGTACTTC.

This clonotype appeared many times. The V call is TRBV6-2 or TRBV6-3, the J call TRBJ2-5; 14 bases map to TRBD2. The V gene end was trimmed by 6 bases and the J gene end by 4 bases; junction bases not matched to a gene: 7. The CDR3 runs to 16 residues. Germline CDR1 reads MNHEY; CDR2 reads SVGEGT. CDR3 in amino acids: CASSPAGTSGRETQYF. The CDR3 nucleotides are TGTGCCAGCAGCCCCGCCGGGACTAGCGGGAGAGAGACCCAGTACTTC.

This clonotype was detected ten times or more. The gene calls are TRBV20-1 and TRBJ2-1; D is unclear. Trimming stripped 3 bases from V and 0 bases from J, with 18 bases between. There are 17 residues in the CDR3. Germline CDR1 DFQATT, CDR2 SNEGSKA (reference sequence). CDR3 sequence (DNA): TGCAGTGCTAGTTTGTTCGGCGGTGTGAGCTCCTACAATGAGCAGTTCTTC. It translates to CSASLFGGVSSYNEQFF.

CDR3 DNA: TGCAGCGTTGAGGCAGGGGGCCAGACTGAAGCTTTCTTT. It codes for CSVEAGGQTEAFF. The chain couples TRBV29-1 to TRBJ1-1, with TRBD1 identical over 8 bases. J lost 5 bases, V lost 3 bases, and 5 bases had no gene match. The CDR3 consists of 13 residues. CDR1 is SQVTM, CDR2 ANQGSEA, per germline.

The chain recombines TRBV20-1 with TRBJ2-5; TRBD2 matches 8 bases. In germline, CDR1 is DFQATT, CDR2 SNEGSKA (reference sequence). V lost 0 bases and J lost 1; bases outside the gene matches: 7. The CDR3 contains 16 residues. The CDR3 nucleotides read TGCAGTGCTAGAGATCCAGCGGGGGTACTCCAAGAGACCCAGTACTTC. Translating gives CSARDPAGVLQETQYF.

The chain is built from TRBV2 and TRBJ1-6; a possible D gene is TRBD1 (5 bases). Looked up from germline, CDR1 is SNHLY and CDR2 is FYNNEI. The ends were cut back, 3 bases at V and 5 bases at J, with 8 bases in the middle. The CDR3 totals 14 residues. CDR3 sequence: CASSEEGNNSPLHF. As DNA, the CDR3 is TGTGCCAGCAGTGAGGAGGGGAATAATTCACCCCTCCACTTT.

This clonotype has a handful of counts. The chain links TRBV27 to TRBJ2-5, with unresolved D. The CDR3 consists of 14 residues. The germline CDR1 and CDR2 sequences are MNHEY and SMNVEV (reference sequence). Trimming pared 5 bases from V and 1 base from J, leaving 11 bases between. DNA of the CDR3: TGTGCCAGCAGTGCCTCCCGCGGCCAAGAGACCCAGTACTTC. It specifies CASSASRGQETQYF.

This clonotype was seen ten or more times. The J gene is TRBJ1-5, the V gene TRBV25-1, with D unresolved. This CDR3 is 16 amino acids long. Trimming pared 4 bases from V and 0 bases from J, leaving 13 bases between. CDR1 and CDR2 (germline): MGHDK, SYGVNS. CDR3 bases: TGTGCCAGCAGTGCAAGCCTTTGGGATAGCAATCAGCCCCAGCATTTT. Protein sequence: CASSASLWDSNQPQHF.